What follows describes a single TCR beta chain. Antigen: not known. Using its own MiXCR run on the RT-PCR reads, TCRdb lists one record per CDR3 protein. The sample lists fewer than 650,000 distinct CDR3 sequences, approximately 13% occurring once. This entry is derived from a study of response to subunit inactivated influenza vaccine. Study-level findings and limits: It was the authors' suggestion that each seasonal influenza vaccination recruits few new T cells.

CDR3 length: 14 amino acids. Germline V CDR1 and CDR2: ENHRY, SYGVKD. Trimming removed 0 bases from V and 1 base from J, with 6 bases in between. Sequencing was performed on PBMCs from blood, taken roughly 46 days after vaccination. The TCR sequence derives from a man between 50 and 59 years old who received an inactivated influenza vaccine. V usage is TRBV10-3 and J usage is TRBJ2-5; D call uncertain. The CDR3 DNA reads TGTGCCATCAGTGAGTCGGTACTCCAAGAGACCCAGTACTTC. As protein: CAISESVLQETQYF.